Below, one T cell receptor beta chain is given with its context. It lacks a known antigen. The input lacks base qualities; no much larger clone sits a single base away. From its cysteine to its phenylalanine, the CDR3 spans 14 amino acids. The sequence is cut down to CDR3 DNA, 42 bases in frame from base 1. The germline V gene encodes CDR1 DFQATT and CDR2 SNEGSKA (reference sequence). The trim is 3 bases for V and 6 bases for J, with a gap of 15 bases between the germline ends. TCRbeta CDR3 regions were amplified from genomic DNA by means of the immunoSEQ Assay, a bias-controlled multiplex PCR. For the original study's pipeline: The number of nucleated cells in each sample was estimated by amplification of reference gene primers within the assay. To quantify the absolute abundance of each unique TCRbeta CDR3 rearrangement, sequence reads were collapsed and filtered. For each sample, productive Simpson clonality was calculated by taking the square root of Simpson's diversity index across productive rearrangements. Sourced from immuneACCESS, this table was stored by TCRdb with only in-frame sequences that have V and J called. A share of the clones is absent; for the studies checked, an unresolved V gene accounts for under half, and the remainder has no known explanation. That table gives V, J and clone size, and the DNA gave D and trimming. Within this sample are tens of thousands of clones, with 70% to 90% of them counted one time only. Together, the top ten hold around 4.8% of the sample.

This record comes from a study of blood T cell repertoires in COVID-19 (dated by TCRdb to about 2020). The study in broad terms: The collaborator samples originated in the United States, Italy and Spain and spanned the acute and convalescent phases of COVID-19. The material from the prospective study consisted of cDNA or gDNA derived from T cells, B-cell-depleted T cells, or PBMCs. The dataset comprised deeply sampled blood TCRbeta repertoires from subjects exposed to, actively infected with, or recovered from COVID-19. The repertoires were made available in a free public database intended to serve as a resource for research on the immune response to SARS-CoV-2. Samples came from the ongoing ImmuneRACE study (first 160 participants) plus 1,254 subjects from 6 global collaborators. The sample metadata nearly always contained a de-identified subject ID, COVID-19 status, age in years and sex. Where available, HLA class I and class II types were obtained from metadata supplied by the sample provider rather than from assay-based typing.

Collaborating institutions collected whole blood in K2EDTA tubes following their own protocols. For TCRbeta analysis, collaborators shipped samples in one of three forms: frozen whole blood, isolated PBMCs, or DNA extracted from either of those sample types. What the work shows at the level of the full study, not this receptor alone: The quantity of clinical and demographic metadata differed by source and by participant and was supplied without curation.

Specimen: peripheral blood. The V and J genes are TRBV20-1 and TRBJ2-1; the D gene is perhaps TRBD2, on 6 matching bases. The origin of this receptor is a man aged 60 to 75 with acute or convalescent COVID-19. The CDR3 region has the sequence CSASRTNPTNEQFF. The nucleotide sequence reads as follows: TGCAGTGCTAGTAGGACTAACCCCACCAATGAGCAGTTCTTC.